The entry below gives a single TCR beta chain sequence along with its context. No antigen is known for it. This specimen comes from a study of OX40 agonist ivuxolimab in advanced cancers. Overall study: Those treated in dose escalation had hepatocellular carcinoma, melanoma, renal cell cancer or head and neck cancer. Points from the study as a whole: In general, CD8+ T cells held more expanded clones than CD4+ did, on average. The authors did not determine the antigen specificity of the expanded peripheral T cells. Nonresponders, in some cases, also had low normalized T-cell clonal expansion.

CDR3 size: 15 residues. Germline CDR1 reads SGHVS; CDR2 reads FNYEAQ. J lost 5 bases, V lost 5 bases, and 11 bases had no gene match. Sequencing was performed with immunoSEQ multiplex PCR; in TCRdb, only in-frame clones are kept and a portion is missing. The sample gives 40,000 to 60,000 clones, roughly 80% of which show up once; 1.5% to 2% is in the top ten. This sequence was found in an adult with an advanced solid tumor such as melanoma, head and neck, liver or kidney cancer. The chain employs TRBV7-6 and TRBJ2-7; 8 nucleotides align to TRBD1. Here the sequenced sample was CD4+ or CD8+ T cells sorted from blood, taken in a trial of the OX40 agonist ivuxolimab. The CDR3 region is CASSLNRDRYDEQYF. CDR3 coding DNA: TGTGCCAGCAGCCTAAACCGGGACAGGTACGACGAGCAGTACTTC. Variable domain in full (rest from reference TRBV7-6 and TRBJ2-7): GAGVSQSPRYKVTKRGQDVALRCDPISGHVSLYWYRQALGQGPEFLTYFNYEAQQDKSGLPNDRFSAERPEGSISTLTIQRTEQRDSAMYRCASSLNRDRYDEQYFGPGTRLTVT.